The entry that follows covers one T cell receptor beta chain sequence. Its specificity is unknown. These data originate in a study of T cell responses to AZD1222 COVID-19 vaccine. Overall study: Combined were second doses at about 4 or about 12 weeks.

Trimming took off 6 bases at V and 0 bases at J, with 8 bases between the two ends. The V gene's germline CDR1 is MDHEN and CDR2 SYDVKM. The CDR3 has 13 residues. General study findings and limits: When two AZD1222 doses had been given, Spike-specific TCR breadth and depth rose.

TCRdb's copy holds only in-frame clones and misses some; the assay was immunoSEQ multiplex PCR. The sample yields some 150,000 clones, 90% to 95% seen once. The receptor was derived from an adult in good health. This sample comprised peripheral blood, obtained on day 0 of AZD1222 vaccination. This sequence joins TRBV28 and TRBJ1-1; D ambiguous. CDR3 DNA sequence: TGTGCCAGCAGAGACGCAGTGAACACTGAAGCTTTCTTT. It specifies CASRDAVNTEAFF.